One T cell receptor beta chain is described in this entry. What it binds is unknown. TCRdb re-called the 5' RACE reads; one entry per CDR3 protein, DNA not given. The table lists approximately 400,000 distinct CDR3 sequences. The germline V gene encodes CDR1 SQVTM and CDR2 ANQGSEA. The CDR3 is 11 amino acids. The data belong to a study of monozygotic twins with inflammatory bowel disease. Findings of the study overall: Limited statistical power may explain no repertoire similarity difference between concordant and discordant twins.

The sequencing sample was made of blood. This chain links TRBV29-1 with TRBJ1-1; as DNA is missing, the TRBD1 call by TCRdb cannot be tested. The sequence was collected from a human donor with ulcerative colitis or Crohn's disease, or a healthy co-twin of an affected twin (not recorded which). The CDR3 spells CSVDRDTEAFF.